A single sample gave rise to the 27 T cell receptor beta chains below, sequenced in a study of OX40 agonist ivuxolimab in advanced cancers. Produced via immunoSEQ multiplex PCR; TCRdb's table is partial and in-frame only. Found here are roughly 58,000 clones, roughly 89% of them singletons; the top ten hold about 0.65%. The specimen was CD4+ or CD8+ T cells sorted from blood, collected in a trial of the OX40 agonist ivuxolimab. The receptors originated from an adult with an advanced solid tumor such as melanoma, head and neck, liver or kidney cancer.

This rearrangement joins TRBV4-1 to TRBJ2-1; 15 bases are a match to TRBD2. J was trimmed by 8 bases and V by 1 base; bases with no gene match: 9. The CDR3 loop spans 18 amino acids. Germline CDR1 reads MGHRA; CDR2 reads YSYEKL. In DNA, the CDR3 is TGCGCCAGCAGCCAAGTGGACATGGGACTAGCGGGAGGCCATGAGCAGTTCTTC. Translating gives CASSQVDMGLAGGHEQFF.

The J gene is TRBJ1-2, the V gene TRBV6-5; the D is unclear. The V and J ends lost 2 bases and 4 bases respectively, with 5 bases between them. Germline CDR1 and CDR2: MNHEY and SVGAGI. There are 12 residues in the CDR3. CDR3 amino acids: CASSYRPYGYTF. The CDR3, as DNA: TGTGCCAGCAGTTACAGGCCCTATGGCTACACCTTC.

J is TRBJ1-1 and V is TRBV6-4; TRBD1 is a possible D gene (5 bases). CDR3 length equals 14 residues. From germline, CDR1 is MRHNA and CDR2 SNTAGT. V gave up 0 bases and J gave up 5 bases, with 10 bases separating them. The CDR3, as DNA: TGTGCCAGCAGTGACTCGAGCAGGGCGACTGAAGCTTTCTTT. Its protein is CASSDSSRATEAFF.

The gene calls are TRBV2 and TRBJ1-1, with 8 bases identical to TRBD1. The germline V gene encodes CDR1 SNHLY and CDR2 FYNNEI. The CDR3 totals 12 residues. With 11 bases clipped from V and 3 bases from J, the junction kept 5 bases outside the gene matches. The CDR3 bases are TGTGCCCAGGGGGCTCCGGACACTGAAGCTTTCTTT. Translating gives CAQGAPDTEAFF.

The genes are TRBV5-1 and TRBJ2-7; no clear D gene. The germline V and J ends were trimmed by 0 bases and 3 bases, with 13 bases remaining between them. The CDR3 runs to 15 residues. Germline V gene sequence: CDR1 SGHRS, CDR2 YFSETQ. The DNA for the CDR3 is TGCGCCAGCAGCTTGGGCGGCAGGTTCGACTACGAGCAGTACTTC. Protein: CASSLGGRFDYEQYF. The whole variable domain, filled in from reference TRBV5-1 and TRBJ2-7, reads KAGVTQTPRYLIKTRGQQVTLSCSPISGHRSVSWYQQTPGQGLQFLFEYFSETQRNKGNFPGRFSGRQFSNSRSEMNVSTLELGDSALYLCASSLGGRFDYEQYFGPGTRLTVT.

This chain connects TRBV27 to TRBJ2-7, with TRBD1 matching over 7 bases. Looked up from germline, CDR1 is MNHEY and CDR2 is SMNVEV (reference sequence). With 6 bases clipped from V and 3 bases from J, the junction kept 5 bases outside the gene matches. This CDR3 has 13 residues. In DNA, the CDR3 is TGTGCCAGCAGCCCCCGACAGGGCTACGAGCAGTACTTC. Translation: CASSPRQGYEQYF.

The chain is built from TRBV7-9 and TRBJ2-1; a possible D gene is TRBD1 (6 bases). CDR1 is SEHNR, CDR2 FQNEAQ, per germline (reference sequence). CDR3 size: 15 residues. Trimming left V 6 bases short and J 7 bases short, with 19 bases between. The CDR3 loop reads CASRNTGMRLNEQFF. The CDR3 DNA sequence: TGTGCCAGCAGGAACACAGGGATGCGGTTGAATGAGCAGTTCTTC.

The chain joins TRBV2 to TRBJ2-7; the D is unclear. V lost 3 bases and J lost 6, with 9 bases in between. The germline gives CDR1 SNHLY, CDR2 FYNNEI. This CDR3 spans 12 amino acids. CDR3 in DNA: TGTGCCAGCAGTGAGAGGCGATCCGAGCAGTACTTC. Amino acid sequence: CASSERRSEQYF.

The chain has TRBV6-6 and TRBJ1-2; perhaps TRBD1 as D (6 bases). Trimming removed 4 bases at V and 0 bases at J, with 12 bases between. The CDR3 consists of 15 residues. Germline V gives CDR1 MNHNY, CDR2 SVGAGI (reference sequence). The DNA for the CDR3 is TGTGCCAGCAGTTTTACGACAGGAACTAACTATGGCTACACCTTC. This encodes CASSFTTGTNYGYTF.

The genes are TRBV2 and TRBJ1-5, with a possible D match to TRBD1 (5 bases). The V gene lost 3 bases and the J gene lost 1 base, with 7 bases spanning the gap. The V gene's germline CDR1 is SNHLY and CDR2 FYNNEI. This CDR3 region has 14 residues. The CDR3 loop is CASSEQGSNQPQHF. CDR3 coding DNA: TGTGCCAGCAGTGAGCAGGGAAGCAATCAGCCCCAGCATTTT.

This chain links TRBV5-5 with TRBJ1-5, with D unclear. Between the trimmed V and J ends, which lost 4 bases and 1 base, there was a span of 12 bases. The germline V gene encodes CDR1 SGHKS and CDR2 YYEKEE (reference sequence). The length of the CDR3 is 15 residues. CDR3 loop: CASSPDPGSNQPQHF. The CDR3 DNA sequence: TGTGCCAGCAGCCCTGACCCTGGAAGCAATCAGCCCCAGCATTTT.

This chain links TRBV2 with TRBJ2-5, with D hard to call. Trimming took 8 bases from V and 4 from J, leaving 11 bases between them. This CDR3 contains 12 residues. Germline assignment: CDR1 SNHLY and CDR2 FYNNEI. This CDR3 reads CASRVDVETQYF. DNA for the CDR3: TGTGCCAGCCGGGTCGACGTAGAGACCCAGTACTTC.

The rearrangement uses TRBV4-2 and TRBJ2-3, with 11 positions matching TRBD2. This CDR3 has 15 residues. J was trimmed by 2 bases and V by 4 bases; bases with no gene match: 2. Germline V gives CDR1 LGHNA, CDR2 YNFKEQ. DNA of the CDR3: TGTGCCAGCAGCCTAGCGGGAGGGTCCACAGATACGCAGTATTTT. Encoded protein: CASSLAGGSTDTQYF.

The chain uses TRBV28 and TRBJ2-1; 16 nucleotides match TRBD2. CDR1 is MDHEN and CDR2 is SYDVKM in the germline V gene. V was clipped by 4 bases and J by 10 bases; unmatched bases: 13. The CDR3 is made up of 18 amino acids. The CDR3 protein is CASSSRPGTSGRAKEQFF. CDR3 in DNA: TGTGCCAGCAGTTCAAGGCCGGGGACTAGCGGGAGGGCGAAGGAGCAGTTCTTC.

V gene TRBV2 combines with J gene TRBJ1-2; D remains ambiguous. The CDR3 totals 12 residues. Germline V gene sequence: CDR1 SNHLY, CDR2 FYNNEI. Trimming stripped 2 bases from V and 5 bases from J, with 6 bases between. The CDR3 sequence: CASSEQNYGYTF. In nucleotides, the CDR3 is TGTGCCAGCAGTGAACAGAATTATGGCTACACCTTC. The whole variable domain, remainder taken from reference TRBV2 and TRBJ1-2, is EPEVTQTPSHQVTQMGQEVILRCVPISNHLYFYWYRQILGQKVEFLVSFYNNEISEKSEIFDDQFSVERPDGSNFTLKIRSTKLEDSAMYFCASSEQNYGYTFGSGTRLTVV.

The J gene is TRBJ2-7, the V gene TRBV21-1; TRBD2 is the table's D call, not checked against the DNA. TRBV21-1 is labeled a pseudogene. This CDR3 contains 19 residues. The CDR3 reads CASSKFGGRSSDPSYEQYF. CDR3 DNA: TGTGCCAGCAGCAAATTTGGGGGGAGAAGCAGCGATCCCTCCTACGAGCAGTACTTC.

The genes are TRBV18 and TRBJ2-1; maybe TRBD1 (6 bases). This CDR3 spans 15 amino acids. Per the germline V gene, CDR1 is KGHSH and CDR2 is LQKENI. V lost 5 bases and J lost 6, with 17 bases in between. CDR3 in amino acids: CASSSNQGNSNEQFF. The CDR3 DNA follows: TGTGCCAGCTCATCCAATCAGGGGAACTCCAATGAGCAGTTCTTC.

The CDR3 spells CASSLRGLAGDNEQFF. Here the CDR3 DNA reads TGCGCCAGCAGCCTCAGGGGACTAGCGGGAGATAATGAGCAGTTCTTC. The rearrangement joins TRBV5-1 to TRBJ2-1; 14 bases are a match to TRBD2. CDR1 and CDR2 (germline): SGHRS, YFSETQ. The junction had 7 bases not matched to a gene; V was cut back by 4 bases and J by 7 bases. The CDR3 runs 16 residues.

Here the CDR3 reads CASSPEMTRYYGYTF. The CDR3, as DNA: TGTGCCAGCAGCCCCGAGATGACAAGATACTATGGCTACACCTTC. The chain joins TRBV7-2 to TRBJ1-2; D not resolved. The CDR3 contains 15 residues. CDR1 and CDR2 from the germline V gene are SGHTA and FQGNSA. Trimming shortened V by 5 bases and J by 3 bases, and 16 bases separated the two germline ends.

This rearrangement joins TRBV7-9 to TRBJ1-6; 7 bases match TRBD1. Trimming removed 5 bases from V and 5 bases from J; junction bases left unmatched: 15. The CDR3 is 18 amino acids. Germline CDR1 SEHNR, CDR2 FQNEAQ (reference sequence). In nucleotides, the CDR3 is TGTGCCAGCAGCCGATCAAACCTACAGGGGACCCATAATTCACCCCTCCACTTT. It yields the protein CASSRSNLQGTHNSPLHF.

The rearrangement uses TRBV7-2 and TRBJ2-7; 9 nucleotides align to TRBD2. Per the germline V gene, CDR1 is SGHTA and CDR2 is FQGNSA. This CDR3 spans 15 amino acids. Trimming cost V 4 bases and J 5 bases; bases outside gene matches: 9. CDR3 DNA: TGTGCCAGCAGCTCCTTAGCGGGAGTGGCCCACGAGCAGTACTTC. Amino acids: CASSSLAGVAHEQYF.

This clone has just one count. This chain uses TRBV5-1 with TRBJ2-7; D perhaps matches TRBD1 (5 bases). Germline values: CDR1 SGHRS, CDR2 YFSETQ. The CDR3 is made up of 13 amino acids. The V gene lost 2 bases and the J gene lost 3 bases, with 9 bases spanning the gap. CDR3 amino acids: CASSFQGDYEQYF. In nucleotides, the CDR3 is TGCGCCAGCAGCTTCCAGGGCGACTACGAGCAGTACTTC.

This chain connects TRBV6-6 to TRBJ2-3; TRBD1 might be the D (5 bases). V was pared by 8 bases and J by 6 bases, with 12 bases between. The CDR3 contains 12 residues. Germline V gene data show CDR1 as MNHNY and CDR2 as SVGAGI (reference sequence). CDR3 loop: CASALPGDTQYF. CDR3 coding DNA: TGTGCCAGCGCCCTGCCAGGGGATACGCAGTATTTT.

This chain links TRBV7-8 with TRBJ1-2; D is uncertain. Germline V lookup: CDR1 SGHVS, CDR2 FQNEAQ. Trimming removed 3 bases at V and 7 bases at J, with 15 bases between. CDR3 length: 14 residues. This CDR3 is CASSFTEGSTGYTF. The CDR3 coding sequence is TGTGCCAGCAGCTTTACAGAGGGATCGACTGGCTACACCTTC.

The CDR3 sequence is CASRGRGESYEQYF. DNA for the CDR3: TGTGCCAGCAGAGGGCGGGGGGAATCCTACGAGCAGTACTTC. V and J are TRBV6-6 and TRBJ2-7; 8 bases are a match to TRBD2. With V trimmed by 6 bases and J by 1 base, 5 bases remained unmatched. CDR1 is MNHNY, CDR2 SVGAGI, per germline (reference sequence). The CDR3 contains 14 residues.

The rearrangement joins TRBV18 to TRBJ1-4; D not certain. Per germline, CDR1 KGHSH and CDR2 LQKENI. V lost 6 bases to trimming and J lost 8 bases, with 10 bases between them. The CDR3 has 12 residues. In DNA form, the CDR3 reads TGTGCCAGCTCGCCAGGACGGGAAAAACTGTTTTTT. Translation gives CASSPGREKLFF. The complete variable domain, with remaining parts taken from reference TRBV18 and TRBJ1-4, reads NAGVMQNPRHLVRRRGQEARLRCSPMKGHSHVYWYRQLPEEGLKFMVYLQKENIIDESGMPKERFSAEFPKEGPSILRIQQVVRGDSAAYFCASSPGREKLFFGSGTQLSVL.

This chain links TRBV21-1 with TRBJ1-1; the table's D call, TRBD1, was not checked against the DNA. TRBV21-1 is a documented pseudogene. The CDR3 extends over 16 amino acids. CDR3 DNA sequence: TGTGCCAGCAGCTTTCACAGGGGGCTGAAGGTCACTGAAGCTTTCTTT. Translated: CASSFHRGLKVTEAFF.